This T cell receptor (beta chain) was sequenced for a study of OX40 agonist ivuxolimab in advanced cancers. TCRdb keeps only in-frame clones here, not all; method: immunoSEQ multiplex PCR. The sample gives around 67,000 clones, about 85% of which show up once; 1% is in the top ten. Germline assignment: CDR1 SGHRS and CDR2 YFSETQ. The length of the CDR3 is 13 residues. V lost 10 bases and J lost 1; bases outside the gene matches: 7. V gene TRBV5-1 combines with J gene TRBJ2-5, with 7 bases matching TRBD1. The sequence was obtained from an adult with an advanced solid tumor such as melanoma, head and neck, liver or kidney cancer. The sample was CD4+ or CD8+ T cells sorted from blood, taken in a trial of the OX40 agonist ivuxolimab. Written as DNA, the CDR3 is TGCGCCTCCCGACAGGGACCCCAAGAGACCCAGTACTTC. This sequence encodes CASRQGPQETQYF. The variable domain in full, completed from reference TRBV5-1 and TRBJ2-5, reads KAGVTQTPRYLIKTRGQQVTLSCSPISGHRSVSWYQQTPGQGLQFLFEYFSETQRNKGNFPGRFSGRQFSNSRSEMNVSTLELGDSALYLCASRQGPQETQYFGPGTRLLVL.